A selection of T cell receptor beta chains follows, all from one sample in a study of T cell responses to AZD1222 COVID-19 vaccine. The data were produced by immunoSEQ multiplex PCR, yet TCRdb's version contains in-frame clones alone and is incomplete. This repertoire shows around 110,000 clones, approximately 86% found once; its top ten account for approximately 9.6%. Sample: peripheral blood, taken on day 0 of AZD1222 vaccination. All receptors come from an adult in good health. Each CDR3 is given with its conserved first and last residue. D genes are given only for firm matches. Where a row states a size, it is once, few, many or the class of an expanded clone; other rows omit it.

d_gene: .
len: 16
abundance: once
j_gene: TRBJ1-1
v_gene: TRBV7-7
CDR3aa: CASSPADTGVDTEAFF

d_gene: TRBD1
len: 14
abundance: .
j_gene: TRBJ1-2
v_gene: TRBV28
CDR3aa: CASSSGTGNYGYTF

d_gene: .
len: 16
abundance: .
j_gene: TRBJ1-2
v_gene: TRBV6-5
CDR3aa: CASSYSKSGGAESYTF

d_gene: TRBD2
len: 16
abundance: .
j_gene: TRBJ2-3
v_gene: TRBV6-5
CDR3aa: CASSYSPSSGRNTQYF

d_gene: TRBD2
len: 18
abundance: .
j_gene: TRBJ2-3
v_gene: TRBV5-6
CDR3aa: CASTLFSGLAPSTDTQYF

d_gene: .
len: 16
abundance: .
j_gene: TRBJ1-5
v_gene: TRBV5-8
CDR3aa: CASSLAGTVFNQPQHF

d_gene: .
len: 13
abundance: few
j_gene: TRBJ1-2
v_gene: TRBV10-2
CDR3aa: CASSEWSTGGYTF

d_gene: .
len: 13
abundance: .
j_gene: TRBJ1-2
v_gene: TRBV7-2
CDR3aa: CASSLAGNYGYTF

d_gene: .
len: 14
abundance: few
j_gene: TRBJ1-2
v_gene: TRBV6-5
CDR3aa: CASRLRDKIYGYTF

d_gene: TRBD2
len: 16
abundance: .
j_gene: TRBJ2-1
v_gene: TRBV3-1/TRBV3-2
CDR3aa: CASSQAGTTVLNEQFF